The 28 T cell receptor beta chains below come from one sample, sequenced in a study of blood T cell repertoires in COVID-19. Libraries were prepared by immunoSEQ multiplex PCR; TCRdb keeps only in-frame clonotypes and omits some of them. The data show roughly 380,000 clones, 81% seen once. Sequenced sample: peripheral blood. Every receptor here comes from a human donor with acute or convalescent COVID-19. The donor label of this sample is uncertain.

The chain is built from TRBV28 and TRBJ1-4, with 7 bases fitting TRBD1. V was clipped by 3 bases and J by 6 bases; unmatched bases: 13. The germline V gene encodes CDR1 MDHEN and CDR2 SYDVKM. The CDR3 runs 17 residues. As DNA, the CDR3 is TGTGCCAGCAGTTTGGGTCGTGGTGGGGGACAGTATGAAAAACTGTTTTTT. Its protein is CASSLGRGGGQYEKLFF.

CDR3 protein: CASSIGQGVSPLHF. The CDR3 DNA reads TGTGCCAGTAGTATAGGCCAGGGTGTGTCACCCCTCCACTTT. The V call is TRBV19, the J call TRBJ1-6; a possible D gene is TRBD1 (5 bases). Deletions cut 1 base from V and 10 bases from J, with 11 bases between. Germline V gene data show CDR1 as LNHDA and CDR2 as SQIVND (reference sequence). The CDR3 has 14 amino acids.

The chain is built from TRBV2 and TRBJ2-1; 9 positions match TRBD2. Germline CDR1 reads SNHLY; CDR2 reads FYNNEI. The V and J ends lost 2 bases and 4 bases, in that order; junction bases with no gene match: 6. The CDR3 is 16 amino acids. The CDR3 DNA is TGTGCCAGCAGTGAACTTGGTCTAGCGGGATACAATGAGCAGTTCTTC. Translating gives CASSELGLAGYNEQFF.

This chain uses TRBV7-2 with TRBJ1-1; TRBD1 might be the D (5 bases). V was cut by 4 bases and J by 0 bases, with 12 bases left in between. CDR1 is SGHTA, CDR2 FQGNSA, per germline. The CDR3 has 15 amino acids. CDR3 in DNA: TGTGCCAGCAGCTGGACCCGGGGGGTGAACACTGAAGCTTTCTTT. Amino acids: CASSWTRGVNTEAFF.

V and J are TRBV2 and TRBJ1-1; 8 nucleotides agree with TRBD1. In germline, CDR1 is SNHLY, CDR2 FYNNEI. The CDR3 is made up of 15 amino acids. Trimming removed 0 bases from V and 6 bases from J; junction bases left unmatched: 6. The CDR3 loop reads CASSEAQGARSEAFF. Here the CDR3 DNA reads TGTGCCAGCAGTGAAGCGCAGGGGGCGCGCTCTGAAGCTTTCTTT.

This clone was seen a few times. This chain connects TRBV28 to TRBJ1-1, with a weak D call TRBD1 (6 bases). The CDR3 extends over 15 amino acids. The V end was cut by 6 bases, the J end by 3 bases, with 17 bases between. CDR1 is MDHEN, CDR2 SYDVKM, per germline. The CDR3 DNA reads TGTGCCAGCAGAAATTCGAGGGGGGGACACACTGAAGCTTTCTTT. Protein product: CASRNSRGGHTEAFF.

The CDR3 nucleotides read TGTGCCAGCAGTCGGACAGCAACTAATGAAAAACTGTTTTTT. This sequence encodes CASSRTATNEKLFF. The rearrangement joins TRBV27 to TRBJ1-4, with D perhaps matching TRBD1 (6 bases). V was clipped by 5 bases and J by 0 bases, with 7 bases between them. Germline values: CDR1 MNHEY, CDR2 SMNVEV (reference sequence). The length of the CDR3 is 14 residues.

V gene TRBV27 combines with J gene TRBJ1-1; D unclear. The V end lost 2 bases, the J end lost 0 bases, and 16 bases lay between the germline ends. Per germline, CDR1 MNHEY and CDR2 SMNVEV (reference sequence). The CDR3 runs 17 residues. For the CDR3, the DNA is TGTGCCAGCAGTTTAAATTACCAGGTGTATATGAACACTGAAGCTTTCTTT. Its protein product is CASSLNYQVYMNTEAFF.

V usage is TRBV30 and J usage is TRBJ1-2; 7 bases map to TRBD1. J was trimmed by 4 bases and V by 2 bases; bases with no gene match: 10. CDR3 length: 15 residues. Germline assignment: CDR1 GTSNPN and CDR2 SVGIG (reference sequence). CDR3 DNA: TGTGCCTGGAGTAACACGGGACAGTCCGCCTATGGCTACACCTTC. Translated: CAWSNTGQSAYGYTF.

The CDR3 DNA reads TGTGCCAGCAGTTCCCGGGGGGAGACCCAGTACTTC. Protein product: CASSSRGETQYF. The rearrangement uses TRBV6-6 and TRBJ2-5; maybe TRBD2 (6 bases). CDR1 is MNHNY and CDR2 is SVGAGI in the germline V gene (reference sequence). V was shortened by 4 bases and J by 5 bases, with 8 bases between the two germline ends. This CDR3 spans 12 amino acids.

A few counts support this clone. V usage is TRBV28 and J usage is TRBJ2-3; 11 positions agree with TRBD2. V lost 3 bases to trimming and J lost 7 bases; unmatched junction nucleotides: 3. The V gene's germline CDR1 is MDHEN and CDR2 SYDVKM. This CDR3 spans 14 amino acids. For the CDR3, the DNA is TGTGCCAGCAGTTTTTCTAGCGGGAGGCATACGCAGTATTTT. Its translation: CASSFSSGRHTQYF.

The V and J genes are TRBV30 and TRBJ1-4; D might be TRBD1 (6 bases). CDR1 and CDR2 (germline): GTSNPN, SVGIG (reference sequence). The CDR3 totals 15 residues. The V and J ends lost 0 bases and 5 bases respectively, with 13 bases between them. DNA for the CDR3: TGTGCCTGGAGTGTGGGTAGGACAGTCAATGAAAAACTGTTTTTT. Its translation is CAWSVGRTVNEKLFF.

This clone was seen only once. The V call is TRBV30, the J call TRBJ2-5; no reliable D call. Trimming stripped 1 base from V and 4 bases from J, with 13 bases between. In germline, CDR1 is GTSNPN, CDR2 SVGIG (reference sequence). The CDR3 is 14 amino acids. CDR3: CAWSEWSSRETQYF. CDR3 nucleotides: TGTGCCTGGAGTGAGTGGAGTAGCCGAGAGACCCAGTACTTC.

This chain links TRBV7-8 with TRBJ2-7; possibly TRBD1 for D (6 bases). The CDR3 loop spans 15 amino acids. Germline V gives CDR1 SGHVS, CDR2 FQNEAQ. The V and J ends lost 2 bases and 7 bases respectively, with 18 bases between them. CDR3 DNA sequence: TGTGCCAGCAGCTTACGAGGGCAGGGGTTTGGGGAGCAGTACTTC. Translating gives CASSLRGQGFGEQYF.

The chain recombines TRBV2 with TRBJ2-1, with unresolved D. Germline loops: CDR1 SNHLY, CDR2 FYNNEI. The CDR3 totals 13 residues. Trimming removed 6 bases at V and 8 bases at J, with 14 bases between. CDR3 loop: CASRKDSLDEQFF. The CDR3 DNA reads TGTGCCAGCAGAAAAGACTCCCTCGATGAGCAGTTCTTC.

The V call is TRBV20-1, the J call TRBJ2-1; TRBD2 matches 9 bases. The V and J ends lost 3 bases and 1 base, in that order; junction bases with no gene match: 4. The germline CDR1 and CDR2 sequences are DFQATT and SNEGSKA (reference sequence). CDR3 length equals 15 residues. The CDR3 spells CSASGAGGSYNEQFF. DNA for the CDR3: TGCAGTGCTAGTGGCGCGGGAGGGTCCTACAATGAGCAGTTCTTC.

The chain links TRBV11-2 to TRBJ1-1; D unresolved. Germline V lookup: CDR1 SGHAT, CDR2 FQNNGV. The CDR3 is 12 amino acids. V lost 6 bases, J lost 7 bases, and 12 bases lay in between. The chain's CDR3 is CASRRPEGEAFF. CDR3 DNA sequence: TGTGCCAGCAGGCGCCCGGAGGGTGAAGCTTTCTTT.

This clone has more than one count but fewer than ten. V is TRBV2 and J is TRBJ1-3, with D tentatively TRBD1 (5 bases). The V end lost 4 bases, the J end lost 3 bases, and 19 bases lay between the germline ends. Looked up from germline, CDR1 is SNHLY and CDR2 is FYNNEI. CDR3 length: 17 residues. The CDR3 DNA sequence: TGTGCCAGCAGTGCGCGGGGCGCAGGGAAGGTTGGAAACACCATATATTTT. Translation: CASSARGAGKVGNTIYF. Full variable domain (rest looked up from reference TRBV2 and TRBJ1-3): EPEVTQTPSHQVTQMGQEVILRCVPISNHLYFYWYRQILGQKVEFLVSFYNNEISEKSEIFDDQFSVERPDGSNFTLKIRSTKLEDSAMYFCASSARGAGKVGNTIYFGEGSWLTVV.

The V gene is TRBV5-5, the J gene TRBJ1-4; D is possibly TRBD1 (5 bases). Trimming removed 2 bases at V and 8 bases at J, with 10 bases between. This CDR3 is built from 13 residues. The germline gives CDR1 SGHKS, CDR2 YYEKEE (reference sequence). The CDR3 nucleotides are TGTGCCAGCAGCTTCGGGGGTCGGGAAAAACTGTTTTTT. It encodes CASSFGGREKLFF.

V gene TRBV5-8 combines with J gene TRBJ2-1; perhaps TRBD2 as D (6 bases). Trimming stripped 2 bases from V and 3 bases from J, with 15 bases between. The CDR3 is 16 residues long. Germline V CDR1 and CDR2: SGHTS, YDEGEE. Here the CDR3 reads CASSFGGRKRYNEQFF. CDR3 in DNA: TGTGCCAGCAGCTTCGGGGGACGCAAACGCTACAATGAGCAGTTCTTC. Full variable domain (outside the CDR3, taken from reference TRBV5-8 and TRBJ2-1): EAGVTQSPTHLIKTRGQQATLRCSPISGHTSVYWYQQALGLGLQFLLWYDEGEERNRGNFPPRFSGRQFPNYSSELNVNALELEDSALYLCASSFGGRKRYNEQFFGPGTRLTVL.

The chain has TRBV7-9 and TRBJ2-5, with a tentative D call TRBD1 (5 bases). Trimming removed 0 bases at V and 3 bases at J, with 11 bases between. Germline values: CDR1 SEHNR, CDR2 FQNEAQ (reference sequence). This CDR3 region has 15 residues. DNA of the CDR3: TGTGCCAGCAGCTTAGCGGGGCTAGGAGAAGAGACCCAGTACTTC. Translation: CASSLAGLGEETQYF.

Concerning this clone: The same CDR3 can be traced to other DNA sequences in this sample. This sequence joins TRBV18 and TRBJ2-5, with D maybe TRBD2 (5 bases). Germline V lookup: CDR1 KGHSH, CDR2 LQKENI. Trimming removed 2 bases at V and 5 bases at J, with 6 bases between. The CDR3 runs to 12 residues. CDR3 in DNA: TGTGCCAGCTCACCAACTAGGGAGACCCAGTACTTC. As protein: CASSPTRETQYF. Combining the CDR3 with reference TRBV18 and TRBJ2-5 gives the whole variable domain NAGVMQNPRHLVRRRGQEARLRCSPMKGHSHVYWYRQLPEEGLKFMVYLQKENIIDESGMPKERFSAEFPKEGPSILRIQQVVRGDSAAYFCASSPTRETQYFGPGTRLLVL.

This chain links TRBV19 with TRBJ1-5; D gene unclear. Trimming removed 0 bases at V and 0 bases at J, with 24 bases between. CDR1 is LNHDA and CDR2 is SQIVND in the germline V gene (reference sequence). The CDR3 contains 21 residues. The CDR3 is CASSIDGTAPRAKDSNQPQHF. The CDR3 DNA reads TGTGCCAGTAGTATAGATGGCACGGCCCCGAGGGCGAAAGATAGCAATCAGCCCCAGCATTTT. The full variable domain, completed using reference TRBV19 and TRBJ1-5, is DGGITQSPKYLFRKEGQNVTLSCEQNLNHDAMYWYRQDPGQGLRLIYYSQIVNDFQKGDIAEGYSVSREKKESFPLTVTSAQKNPTAFYLCASSIDGTAPRAKDSNQPQHFGDGTRLSIL.

The V and J genes are TRBV18 and TRBJ1-3; TRBD1 is a possible D gene (5 bases). The V and J ends lost 6 bases and 1 base respectively, with 16 bases between them. Germline V gene sequence: CDR1 KGHSH, CDR2 LQKENI. The CDR3 runs to 16 residues. CDR3 sequence: CASSSTGGGSGNTIYF. DNA of the CDR3: TGTGCCAGCTCTTCTACAGGTGGTGGGTCTGGAAACACCATATATTTT.

This rearrangement joins TRBV28 to TRBJ1-4, with 12 bases that match TRBD1. The ends lost 4 bases at V and 0 bases at J; junction bases unmatched: 6. The CDR3 has 18 residues. Germline CDR1 and CDR2: MDHEN and SYDVKM. This CDR3 reads CASSSPGTGGSTNEKLFF. The CDR3 nucleotides read TGTGCCAGCAGTTCGCCCGGGACAGGGGGCTCAACTAATGAAAAACTGTTTTTT.

The V call is TRBV7-6, the J call TRBJ1-6; 7 bases are a match to TRBD1. Trimming cost V 6 bases and J 8 bases; bases outside gene matches: 4. This CDR3 spans 13 amino acids. Per germline, CDR1 SGHVS and CDR2 FNYEAQ. The CDR3 region is CASREDRHSPLHF. Written as DNA, the CDR3 is TGTGCCAGCAGGGAGGACAGGCATTCACCCCTCCACTTT.

A remark on this clone: The same CDR3 arises from other DNA sequences in this sample as well. V and J are TRBV11-3 and TRBJ2-3; a weak D match, TRBD1 (5 bases). The V and J ends lost 1 base and 4 bases respectively, with 9 bases between them. Germline CDR1 reads SGHNT; CDR2 reads YENEEA. This CDR3 spans 14 amino acids. The DNA for the CDR3 is TGTGCCAGCAGCTTAGGGGGCGCGGCAGATACGCAGTATTTT. Encoded protein: CASSLGGAADTQYF. The variable domain in full, completed from reference TRBV11-3 and TRBJ2-3, reads EAGVVQSPRYKIIEKKQPVAFWCNPISGHNTLYWYLQNLGQGPELLIRYENEEAVDDSQLPKDRFSAERLKGVDSTLKIQPAELGDSAVYLCASSLGGAADTQYFGPGTRLTVL.

V is TRBV2 and J is TRBJ1-1, with D perhaps matching TRBD1 (6 bases). Germline V gene lookup returns CDR1 SNHLY and CDR2 FYNNEI. This CDR3 has 15 amino acids. V lost 5 bases, J lost 0 bases, and 13 bases lay in between. CDR3 sequence: CASSSGGQVNTEAFF. DNA for the CDR3: TGTGCCAGCAGTTCGGGGGGGCAGGTGAACACTGAAGCTTTCTTT.